Listed here are 21 T cell receptor beta chains from one sample, sequenced in a study of cytomegalovirus exposure and HLA in healthy donors. Researchers ran the PCR with 60 Vbeta and 13 Jbeta primers. Sequencing was performed with immunoSEQ multiplex PCR; in TCRdb, only in-frame clones are kept and a portion is missing. The repertoire holds roughly 200,000 clones, with 77% as singletons. Material: PBMCs. All receptors come from a woman in her sixties in good health and CMV-seropositive.

The chain couples TRBV27 to TRBJ1-5; D is possibly TRBD1 (6 bases). The ends were cut back, 4 bases at V and 1 base at J, with 11 bases in the middle. The CDR3 runs to 15 residues. The germline V gene encodes CDR1 MNHEY and CDR2 SMNVEV (reference sequence). The CDR3 protein is CASSYRVGSNQPQHF. CDR3 sequence (DNA): TGTGCCAGCAGTTACAGGGTAGGAAGCAATCAGCCCCAGCATTTT.

The rearrangement uses TRBV14 and TRBJ1-4, with TRBD1 matching over 8 bases. Germline CDR1 and CDR2: SGHDN and FVKESK. The CDR3 loop spans 14 amino acids. The junction had 6 bases not matched to a gene; V was cut back by 4 bases and J by 8 bases. The DNA for the CDR3 is TGTGCCAGCAGCCCCAGGACAGGGCTCGAAAAACTGTTTTTT. As protein: CASSPRTGLEKLFF.

The V gene is TRBV30, the J gene TRBJ1-3, with D possibly matching TRBD1 (6 bases). Between the trimmed V and J ends, which lost 0 bases and 4 bases, there was a span of 13 bases. The CDR3 runs to 15 residues. Germline assignment: CDR1 GTSNPN and CDR2 SVGIG (reference sequence). The chain's CDR3 is CAWSVQGLNGNTIYF. The CDR3 bases are TGTGCCTGGAGTGTACAGGGTCTCAACGGAAACACCATATATTTT.

V usage is TRBV7-2 and J usage is TRBJ2-7; TRBD2 aligns across 7 bases. CDR3 length: 15 residues. Per germline, CDR1 SGHTA and CDR2 FQGNSA. The ends lost 3 bases at V and 4 bases at J; junction bases unmatched: 9. The CDR3 nucleotides read TGTGCCAGCAGCTTTGAGGGAGGGCCGTTTTACGAGCAGTACTTC. Its protein product is CASSFEGGPFYEQYF. Together with reference TRBV7-2 and TRBJ2-7, the CDR3 gives the full variable domain: GAGVSQSPSNKVTEKGKDVELRCDPISGHTALYWYRQSLGQGLEFLIYFQGNSAPDKSGLPSDRFSAERTGGSVSTLTIQRTQQEDSAVYLCASSFEGGPFYEQYFGPGTRLTVT.

This clone was observed a few times. The CDR3 loop is CAWSQGAVSQPQHF. DNA of the CDR3: TGTGCCTGGAGTCAGGGGGCGGTCAGTCAGCCCCAGCATTTT. The chain links TRBV30 to TRBJ1-5; TRBD1 matches at 8 bases. CDR1 is GTSNPN, CDR2 SVGIG, per germline (reference sequence). The trim removed 2 bases at V and 6 bases at J, leaving 6 bases unmatched. This CDR3 comprises 14 residues.

This clone was detected a few times. The genes are TRBV6-6 and TRBJ1-1; D uncertain. Trimming left V 0 bases short and J 5 bases short, with 7 bases between. Per the germline V gene, CDR1 is MNHNY and CDR2 is SVGAGI (reference sequence). The CDR3 is 13 residues long. The CDR3 reads CASSYSPGTEAFF. CDR3 bases: TGTGCCAGCAGTTACTCGCCAGGAACTGAAGCTTTCTTT.

The gene calls are TRBV29-1 and TRBJ2-3; D possibly corresponds to TRBD2 (6 bases). Deletions cut 5 bases from V and 1 base from J, with 16 bases between. The CDR3 sequence is 15 residues long. CDR1 SQVTM and CDR2 ANQGSEA come from the germline V gene. CDR3 in DNA: TGCAGCGTTAAAGGGACTGGTTCGGGCACAGATACGCAGTATTTT. Protein product: CSVKGTGSGTDTQYF.

The genes are TRBV7-3 and TRBJ2-5; D perhaps matches TRBD2 (5 bases). This CDR3 spans 15 amino acids. Germline V lookup: CDR1 SGHTA, CDR2 FQGTGA. The V end lost 0 bases, the J end lost 5 bases, and 13 bases lay between the germline ends. The CDR3 coding sequence is TGTGCCAGCAGCTTAACGGCGGGCGTGGTTGAGACCCAGTACTTC. Its translation: CASSLTAGVVETQYF.

This clone was counted once. The chain recombines TRBV27 with TRBJ2-1, with 10 bases lining up with TRBD2. The CDR3 extends over 16 amino acids. Germline loops: CDR1 MNHEY, CDR2 SMNVEV (reference sequence). The junction had 6 bases not matched to a gene; V was cut back by 1 base and J by 6 bases. In nucleotides, the CDR3 is TGTGCCAGCAGTTTATTGGCTAGCGGGAGTGGCAATGAGCAGTTCTTC. Translated: CASSLLASGSGNEQFF.

The chain combines TRBV5-1 with TRBJ2-7; D possibly corresponds to TRBD1 (5 bases). V gave up 7 bases and J gave up 4 bases, with 15 bases separating them. The CDR3 length is 13 residues. Germline-derived CDR1 and CDR2 are SGHRS and YFSETQ. The CDR3 reads CASRTSGAYEQYF. As DNA, the CDR3 is TGCGCCAGCCGGACATCTGGGGCTTACGAGCAGTACTTC.

The CDR3 region is CASSDPPQVYEQYF. CDR3 bases: TGTGCCAGCAGCGACCCACCCCAGGTCTACGAGCAGTACTTC. V is TRBV6-1 and J is TRBJ2-7; unclear D gene. Germline V lookup: CDR1 MNHNS, CDR2 SASEGT. Deletions cut 6 bases from V and 3 bases from J, with 15 bases between. The CDR3 has 14 amino acids.

Here the CDR3 reads CASSQVDRDEKLFF. CDR3 nucleotide sequence: TGCGCCAGCAGCCAGGTGGACAGGGATGAAAAACTGTTTTTT. The J gene is TRBJ1-4, the V gene TRBV5-1; 8 bases align to TRBD1. V trimming: 4 bases; J trimming: 6 bases; junction bases outside the gene matches: 5. Looked up from germline, CDR1 is SGHRS and CDR2 is YFSETQ. This CDR3 comprises 14 residues.

The chain recombines TRBV7-2 with TRBJ2-6; TRBD1 might be the D (6 bases). This CDR3 region has 17 residues. Per germline, CDR1 SGHTA and CDR2 FQGNSA. V was clipped by 1 base and J by 0 bases, with 10 bases between them. The chain's CDR3 is CASSLVGQLSGANVLTF. The CDR3 nucleotides read TGTGCCAGCAGCTTAGTTGGACAGCTCTCTGGGGCCAACGTCCTGACTTTC.

CDR3 in amino acids: CASSLVSGRYGYTF. The CDR3 DNA sequence: TGCGCCAGCAGCTTGGTTTCAGGGCGGTATGGCTACACCTTC. V usage is TRBV5-1 and J usage is TRBJ1-2; possible D gene TRBD1, 5 bases. Trimming shortened V by 0 bases and J by 5 bases, and 11 bases separated the two germline ends. Germline CDR1 and CDR2: SGHRS and YFSETQ. The CDR3 extends over 14 amino acids.

This clone was detected only a few times. The chain combines TRBV2 with TRBJ1-6; no reliable D call. Per the germline V gene, CDR1 is SNHLY and CDR2 is FYNNEI. Between the trimmed V and J ends, which lost 3 bases and 15 bases, there was a span of 21 bases. The CDR3 covers 15 residues. For the CDR3, the DNA is TGTGCCAGCAGTGACACGGACGGGGAAGGAATTGTCCTCCACTTT. It translates to CASSDTDGEGIVLHF.

This clone was seen a single time. J is TRBJ1-1 and V is TRBV28; 8 bases match TRBD1. Germline V gene sequence: CDR1 MDHEN, CDR2 SYDVKM. The CDR3 runs 14 residues. V was clipped by 6 bases and J by 5 bases; unmatched bases: 8. CDR3 in amino acids: CASRPQGGLTEAFF. CDR3 DNA: TGTGCCAGCAGACCACAGGGGGGGTTGACTGAAGCTTTCTTT.

V usage is TRBV10-3 and J usage is TRBJ2-7; D possibly corresponds to TRBD2 (5 bases). The germline gives CDR1 ENHRY, CDR2 SYGVKD. The CDR3 length is 12 residues. The V gene lost 7 bases and the J gene lost 0 bases, with 7 bases spanning the gap. CDR3 in DNA: TGTGCCATCAACGGGGACTCCTACGAGCAGTACTTC. This translates into CAINGDSYEQYF.

The chain uses TRBV19 and TRBJ1-2; a possible D gene is TRBD1 (6 bases). V was pared by 6 bases and J by 5 bases, with 22 bases between. Per germline, CDR1 LNHDA and CDR2 SQIVND (reference sequence). The CDR3 totals 16 residues. The chain's CDR3 is CASSPTGAVAVYGYTF. The CDR3 DNA is TGTGCCAGTAGCCCGACAGGAGCCGTGGCGGTTTATGGCTACACCTTC.

This clone was recorded once. This chain joins TRBV28 and TRBJ1-1, with D maybe TRBD1 (6 bases). V lost 3 bases and J lost 9, with 8 bases in between. Germline values: CDR1 MDHEN, CDR2 SYDVKM. CDR3 length equals 11 residues. The DNA for the CDR3 is TGTGCCAGCAGTTTTTGGGGGCAAGCTTTCTTT. Translated, it gives CASSFWGQAFF.

V and J are TRBV27 and TRBJ1-5; D gene uncertain. CDR1 is MNHEY and CDR2 is SMNVEV in the germline V gene (reference sequence). V dropped 0 bases and J dropped 7 bases, with 13 bases sitting between them. The length of the CDR3 is 15 residues. This CDR3 reads CASSLSFTNVQPQHF. CDR3 DNA: TGTGCCAGCAGTTTATCGTTTACTAATGTGCAGCCCCAGCATTTT.

The chain uses TRBV6-4 and TRBJ1-1, with D possibly matching TRBD1 (5 bases). Trimming pared 6 bases from V and 4 bases from J, leaving 12 bases between. Per germline, CDR1 MRHNA and CDR2 SNTAGT. This CDR3 has 13 residues. The CDR3 spells CASRSQGSTEAFF. The DNA for the CDR3 is TGTGCCAGCAGATCCCAGGGTTCCACTGAAGCTTTCTTT.